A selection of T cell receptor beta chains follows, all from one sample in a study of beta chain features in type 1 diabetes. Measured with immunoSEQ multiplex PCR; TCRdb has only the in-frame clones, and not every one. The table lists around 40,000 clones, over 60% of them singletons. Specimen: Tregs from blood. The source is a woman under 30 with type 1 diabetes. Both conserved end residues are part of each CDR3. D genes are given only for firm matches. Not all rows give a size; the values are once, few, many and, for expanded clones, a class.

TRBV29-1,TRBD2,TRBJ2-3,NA,CSVRGTAPRSSGRKPQNTQYF,TGCAGCGTTCGCGGGACAGCGCCCCGGTCTAGCGGGAGGAAACCACAGAATACGCAGTATTTT
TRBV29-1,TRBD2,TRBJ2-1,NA,CSVVVAGVYNEQFF,TGCAGCGTTGTGGTCGCGGGAGTTTACAATGAGCAGTTCTTC
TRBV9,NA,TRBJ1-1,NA,CASSVAGDTEAFF,TGTGCCAGCAGCGTAGCGGGGGACACTGAAGCTTTCTTT
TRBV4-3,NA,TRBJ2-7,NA,CASSQSRYSYEQYF,TGCGCCAGCAGCCAAAGCAGGTACTCCTACGAGCAGTACTTC
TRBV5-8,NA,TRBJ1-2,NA,CASSLKRGDYGYTF,TGTGCCAGCAGCTTGAAAAGGGGTGATTATGGCTACACCTTC
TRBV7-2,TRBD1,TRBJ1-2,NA,CASARGQIYGYTF,TGTGCCAGCGCGAGGGGACAGATCTATGGCTACACCTTC
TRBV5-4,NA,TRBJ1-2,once,CASTAGGANYGYTF,TGTGCCAGCACCGCGGGGGGAGCTAACTATGGCTACACCTTC
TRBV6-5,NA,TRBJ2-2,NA,CASYRTPTGELFF,TGTGCCAGCTATCGGACACCCACCGGGGAGCTGTTTTTT
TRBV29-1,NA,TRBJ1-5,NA,CSVGQGFDQPQHF,TGCAGCGTTGGGCAGGGGTTCGACCAGCCCCAGCATTTT
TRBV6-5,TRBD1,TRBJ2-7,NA,CASSSYQGANEQYF,TGTGCCAGCAGTTCTTATCAGGGGGCGAACGAGCAGTACTTC
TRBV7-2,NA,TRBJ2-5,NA,CASSQGPGLSVETQYF,TGTGCCAGCAGCCAGGGGCCAGGGCTTTCGGTGGAGACCCAGTACTTC
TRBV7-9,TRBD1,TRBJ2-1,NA,CASSVAGTVNEQFF,TGTGCCAGCAGCGTCGCCGGGACAGTCAATGAGCAGTTCTTC
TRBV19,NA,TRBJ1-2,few,CASSSGGQTDYGYTF,TGTGCCAGTTCCTCGGGGGGACAAACAGACTATGGCTACACCTTC